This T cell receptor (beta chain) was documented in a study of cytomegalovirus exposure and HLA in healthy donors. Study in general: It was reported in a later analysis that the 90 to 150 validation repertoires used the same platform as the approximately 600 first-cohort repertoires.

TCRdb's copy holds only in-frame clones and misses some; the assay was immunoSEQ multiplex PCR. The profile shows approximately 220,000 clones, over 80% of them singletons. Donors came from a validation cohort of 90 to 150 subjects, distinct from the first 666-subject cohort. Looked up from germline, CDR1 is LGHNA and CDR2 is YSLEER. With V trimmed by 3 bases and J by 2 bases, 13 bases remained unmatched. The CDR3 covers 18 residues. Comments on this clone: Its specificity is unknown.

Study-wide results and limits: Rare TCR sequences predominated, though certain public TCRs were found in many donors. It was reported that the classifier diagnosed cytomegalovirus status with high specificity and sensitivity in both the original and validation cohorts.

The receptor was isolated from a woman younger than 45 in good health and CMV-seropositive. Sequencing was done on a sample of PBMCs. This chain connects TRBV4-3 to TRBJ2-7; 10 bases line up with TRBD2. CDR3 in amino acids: CASSQVYGVAGGTYEQYF. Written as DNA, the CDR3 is TGCGCCAGCAGCCAGGTTTATGGGGTAGCGGGAGGTACCTACGAGCAGTACTTC.